This T cell receptor beta chain was recovered during a study of blood T cell repertoires in COVID-19. Unmatched junction bases numbered 6, after V lost 5 bases and J lost 5 bases. The germline CDR1 and CDR2 sequences are SGHAT and FQDESV (reference sequence). CDR3 length equals 15 residues. This clone has just a few counts. Only in-frame clones appear in the TCRdb table, and some are missing; sequencing was by immunoSEQ multiplex PCR. The sample records 230,000 or so clones, 80% to 85% being singletons. The chain employs TRBV11-1 and TRBJ1-6; 7 positions match TRBD1. The source of this sequence is a man aged 45-65 years who had recovered from COVID-19. Sequenced material: PBMCs or T cells enriched from blood (not recorded which). CDR3 sequence (DNA): TGTGCCAGCAGCCCTACAGGGGTGGATAATTCACCCCTCCACTTT. The encoded protein is CASSPTGVDNSPLHF.